A single sample gave rise to the 17 T cell receptor beta chains below, sequenced in a study of T cell responses to AZD1222 COVID-19 vaccine. Profiling relied on immunoSEQ multiplex PCR, and the TCRdb table lists in-frame clones only, not all of them. The repertoire holds about 100,000 clones, with around 87% as singletons. The sequenced sample was peripheral blood, obtained on day 0 of MenACWY control vaccination. The receptors come from an adult in good health.

The chain links TRBV4-1 to TRBJ1-5; D ambiguous. Looked up from germline, CDR1 is MGHRA and CDR2 is YSYEKL. With 1 base removed from V and 7 bases from J, the gap between germline ends came to 11 bases. The CDR3 is 14 residues long. CDR3 sequence reads: CASSQVGSGQPQHF. DNA for the CDR3: TGCGCCAGCAGCCAAGTAGGGTCCGGACAGCCCCAGCATTTT.

Only one count was recorded for this clone. The chain recombines TRBV28 with TRBJ2-1, with no clear D. The CDR3 runs to 13 residues. Trimming took 3 bases from V and 9 from J, leaving 12 bases between them. Looked up from germline, CDR1 is MDHEN and CDR2 is SYDVKM. CDR3 region: CASSFDGDGEQFF. The CDR3 nucleotides read TGTGCCAGCAGTTTCGACGGCGACGGTGAGCAGTTCTTC.

The chain has TRBV19 and TRBJ1-5; 7 nucleotides line up with TRBD1. Looked up from germline, CDR1 is LNHDA and CDR2 is SQIVND (reference sequence). This CDR3 comprises 14 residues. Losses at the gene ends were 7 bases for V and 6 bases for J; bases not matched to a gene: 9. Here the CDR3 DNA reads TGTGCCAGTACCCCTGACAGGGTCGGTCAGCCCCAGCATTTT. It specifies CASTPDRVGQPQHF.

V and J are TRBV7-2 and TRBJ1-2, with TRBD1 as a possible D gene (6 bases). The CDR3 consists of 15 residues. In germline, CDR1 is SGHTA, CDR2 FQGNSA. V gave up 3 bases and J gave up 7 bases, with 18 bases separating them. CDR3 residues: CASSFLVGGLGGYTF. CDR3 nucleotides: TGTGCCAGCAGCTTCCTGGTCGGGGGCCTGGGTGGCTACACCTTC.

The CDR3 protein is CASSMNTGELFF. The CDR3, as DNA: TGTGCCAGCAGCATGAACACCGGGGAGCTGTTTTTT. V is TRBV7-3 and J is TRBJ2-2; D uncertain. The germline V and J ends were trimmed by 5 bases and 1 base, with 2 bases remaining between them. CDR1 and CDR2 from the germline V gene are SGHTA and FQGTGA. The CDR3 consists of 12 residues.

This clone has a single count. The chain recombines TRBV7-8 with TRBJ2-5; D unresolved. Germline V gene sequence: CDR1 SGHVS, CDR2 FQNEAQ. The CDR3 extends over 13 amino acids. V lost 1 base and J 5 bases, leaving 8 bases between the germline ends. CDR3 DNA sequence: TGTGCCAGCAGCTTAGGGACGGAGGAGACCCAGTACTTC. Encoded protein: CASSLGTEETQYF.

The rearrangement joins TRBV7-9 to TRBJ1-5, with D unresolved. With 5 bases removed from V and 5 bases from J, the gap between germline ends came to 13 bases. Germline values: CDR1 SEHNR, CDR2 FQNEAQ (reference sequence). The CDR3 runs 14 residues. Written as DNA, the CDR3 is TGTGCCAGCAGCCCTCCCCAGCGGGATCAGCCCCAGCATTTT. Its translation is CASSPPQRDQPQHF.

The rearrangement uses TRBV4-1 and TRBJ2-7; TRBD1 aligns across 7 bases. The CDR3 runs 13 residues. CDR1 and CDR2 (germline): MGHRA, YSYEKL. The V segment lost 4 bases and the J segment 7 bases; nucleotides outside the gene matches: 7. The CDR3 reads CASSLTWDSEQYF. Written as DNA, the CDR3 is TGCGCCAGCAGCCTAACTTGGGACAGTGAGCAGTACTTC.

The chain combines TRBV28 with TRBJ2-4; D uncertain. The CDR3 sequence is 14 residues long. The germline V gene encodes CDR1 MDHEN and CDR2 SYDVKM. The V end was cut by 10 bases, the J end by 3 bases, with 16 bases between. The DNA of the CDR3 is TGTGCCACCTTTAACGGGTTGGGCAAAAACATTCAGTACTTC. It is translated as CATFNGLGKNIQYF.

This rearrangement joins TRBV28 to TRBJ2-3, with 11 nucleotides matching TRBD2. CDR1 and CDR2 (germline): MDHEN, SYDVKM. This CDR3 spans 16 amino acids. J lost 4 bases, V lost 5 bases, and 8 bases had no gene match. CDR3 sequence: CASSPRLAGTSDTQYF. Written as DNA, the CDR3 is TGTGCCAGCAGTCCCAGACTAGCGGGAACTTCAGATACGCAGTATTTT.

The genes are TRBV4-3 and TRBJ2-5, with 7 bases that match TRBD1. After removal of 3 bases from V and 7 bases from J, the junction contained 11 bases not matched to a gene. This CDR3 has 15 residues. The germline CDR1 and CDR2 sequences are LGHNA and YSLEER. CDR3 sequence (DNA): TGCGCCAGCAGCCAGTCGGGACAGCTCCAGGCGACCCAGTACTTC. This codes for CASSQSGQLQATQYF.

The chain couples TRBV30 to TRBJ2-7, with TRBD2 as a possible D gene (5 bases). The germline V gene has CDR1 GTSNPN and CDR2 SVGIG (reference sequence). This CDR3 contains 15 residues. V shed 3 bases and J shed 2 bases, with 17 bases lying between them. The CDR3 here is CAWRGRTATPYEQYF. The CDR3 nucleotides read TGTGCCTGGAGGGGCAGGACTGCCACCCCCTACGAGCAGTACTTC.

CDR3 sequence: CASSYWDSQKTGELFF. CDR3 coding DNA: TGTGCCAGCAGCTACTGGGACAGCCAGAAAACCGGGGAGCTGTTTTTT. This chain links TRBV7-9 with TRBJ2-2; 7 bases align to TRBD1. The CDR3 extends over 16 amino acids. Trimming removed 4 bases from V and 5 bases from J; junction bases left unmatched: 10. CDR1 and CDR2 from the germline V gene are SEHNR and FQNEAQ (reference sequence).

The gene calls are TRBV11-2 and TRBJ1-1, with a tentative D call TRBD1 (6 bases). The CDR3 has 15 amino acids. Germline CDR1 is SGHAT and CDR2 is FQNNGV. V lost 4 bases and J 4 bases, leaving 16 bases between the germline ends. The CDR3 loop reads CASSSKGGRGTEAFF. The CDR3 DNA reads as TGTGCCAGCAGCTCCAAAGGGGGGCGGGGCACTGAAGCTTTCTTT. Filled out from reference TRBV11-2 and TRBJ1-1, the complete variable domain reads EAGVAQSPRYKIIEKRQSVAFWCNPISGHATLYWYQQILGQGPKLLIQFQNNGVVDDSQLPKDRFSAERLKGVDSTLKIQPAKLEDSAVYLCASSSKGGRGTEAFFGQGTRLTVV.

The chain uses TRBV9 and TRBJ1-1; D perhaps matches TRBD1 (5 bases). The CDR3 contains 14 residues. Trimming shortened V by 1 base and J by 5 bases, and 12 bases separated the two germline ends. The germline CDR1 and CDR2 sequences are SGDLS and YYNGEE. The CDR3 nucleotides read TGTGCCAGCAGCGTAAGGACAAGGGCGACTGAAGCTTTCTTT. Protein sequence: CASSVRTRATEAFF.

Only a few counts were recorded for this clone. The rearrangement joins TRBV28 to TRBJ2-7, with D possibly being TRBD1 or TRBD2 (6 bases each). The germline V gene has CDR1 MDHEN and CDR2 SYDVKM. The germline V and J ends were trimmed by 7 bases and 0 bases, with 13 bases remaining between them. CDR3 length equals 14 residues. This chain's CDR3 is CASTMGGLSYEQYF. The CDR3 coding sequence is TGTGCCAGCACGATGGGGGGCCTCTCCTACGAGCAGTACTTC. Supplemented by reference TRBV28 and TRBJ2-7, the full variable domain reads DVKVTQSSRYLVKRTGEKVFLECVQDMDHENMFWYRQDPGLGLRLIYFSYDVKMKEKGDIPEGYSVSREKKERFSLILESASTNQTSMYLCASTMGGLSYEQYFGPGTRLTVT.

V is TRBV28 and J is TRBJ1-2; no reliable D call. The V and J ends lost 5 bases and 4 bases respectively, with 8 bases between them. There are 12 residues in the CDR3. Germline V gives CDR1 MDHEN, CDR2 SYDVKM. CDR3 sequence: CASSGVSYGYTF. CDR3 sequence (DNA): TGTGCCAGCAGTGGCGTGTCCTATGGCTACACCTTC.